The 16 T cell receptor beta chains below were found in one sample sequenced in a study of low-dose radiotherapy and immunotherapy resistance in tumors (dated by TCRdb to between 2021 and 2024). The sample was run on an Illumina HiSeq 2500. First-strand cDNA was synthesized using Superscript III and a set of TRAV- and TRBV-specific primers, so that both TCRalpha and TCRbeta chains were covered. A roughly 19-cycle PCR with Phusion amplified the TCRs, pairing a constant-region primer with the adapter that was attached to the V primers. The public sequencing data were trimmed at Q25 with fastp and processed into clonotypes with MiXCR by TCRdb, which kept only in-frame beta chains. Records with the same CDR3 protein are collapsed into one entry carrying the most frequent genes and DNA. The sample includes around 80,000 distinct CDR3 sequences, with approximately 20% observed a single time. The ten largest make up 5% to 6.5% of the sample.

Taken with the paper, the label for time point translates to: before trial treatment. The sample was PBMCs, taken before treatment. These receptor sequences come from a male donor with prostate cancer.

The sample holds a few counts of this clonotype. The chain uses TRBV4-3 and TRBJ2-3; D gene unclear. V was cut by 4 bases and J by 6 bases, with 14 bases left in between. There are 14 residues in the CDR3. Germline values: CDR1 LGHNA, CDR2 YSLEER. The CDR3 loop reads CASSLQNTADTQYF. CDR3 coding DNA: TGCGCCAGCAGCCTCCAAAATACGGCGGATACGCAGTATTTT.

This rearrangement joins TRBV20-1 to TRBJ2-1; 13 nucleotides match TRBD2. J gave up 5 bases and V 2 bases, and 3 bases lay outside the gene matches. The CDR3 length is 15 residues. Germline CDR1 DFQATT, CDR2 SNEGSKA (reference sequence). The CDR3 nucleotides are TGCAGTGCTAGAACTAGCGGGGGGGTTAACAATGAGCAGTTCTTC. It translates to CSARTSGGVNNEQFF.

This clonotype was picked up many times. The J gene is TRBJ2-5, the V gene TRBV20-1; TRBD2 agrees at 15 bases. Unmatched junction bases numbered 10, after V lost 4 bases and J lost 1 base. This CDR3 has 18 residues. Germline V gives CDR1 DFQATT, CDR2 SNEGSKA (reference sequence). This CDR3 is CSAIPGLAGGQFQETQYF. The CDR3 region has the DNA TGCAGTGCTATCCCGGGACTAGCGGGGGGACAGTTCCAAGAGACCCAGTACTTC.

At least ten counts were recorded for this clonotype. The chain joins TRBV7-6 to TRBJ2-1, with D perhaps given as TRBD1 or TRBD2 (5 bases each). This CDR3 comprises 15 residues. With 5 bases removed from V and 5 bases from J, the gap between germline ends came to 16 bases. Per the germline V gene, CDR1 is SGHVS and CDR2 is FNYEAQ. The CDR3 is CASSAEGLVDNEQFF. The CDR3 DNA is TGTGCCAGCAGCGCCGAGGGGTTGGTAGACAATGAGCAGTTCTTC.

This clonotype was recorded at least ten times. The chain joins TRBV11-2 to TRBJ1-1; D may be TRBD1 (5 bases). In germline, CDR1 is SGHAT, CDR2 FQNNGV. Trimming shortened V by 1 base and J by 0 bases, and 15 bases separated the two germline ends. The CDR3 spans 17 residues. The CDR3 spells CASSLVPQGPLNTEAFF. DNA for the CDR3: TGTGCCAGCAGCTTAGTCCCGCAGGGCCCACTGAACACTGAAGCTTTCTTT.

This clonotype showed up just once. Since a much larger clone is just one base distant, this may be a read error. The chain is built from TRBV19 and TRBJ1-1, with D unresolved. This CDR3 contains 15 residues. Germline CDR1 reads LNHDA; CDR2 reads SQIVND (reference sequence). The chain's CDR3 is CVSTHAAASQPEAFF. CDR3 coding DNA: TGTGTCAGTACTCACGCAGCTGCGAGCCAACCTGAAGCTTTCTTT.

This clonotype was recorded many times. The V call is TRBV2, the J call TRBJ2-7, with 7 nucleotides matching TRBD2. This CDR3 has 16 amino acids. V lost 6 bases and J lost 0; bases outside the gene matches: 11. CDR1 and CDR2 from the germline V gene are SNHLY and FYNNEI. CDR3 amino acids: CASRGGVAGPSYEQYF. As DNA, the CDR3 is TGTGCCAGCAGGGGCGGAGTAGCGGGTCCCTCCTACGAGCAGTACTTC.

This clonotype has only a few counts. It differs at one base from a far larger clone, so likely a read error. J is TRBJ2-5 and V is TRBV20-1, with 12 bases aligning to TRBD2. Germline V gene lookup returns CDR1 DFQATT and CDR2 SNEGSKA (reference sequence). CDR3 length: 15 amino acids. The junction had 16 bases not matched to a gene; V was cut back by 6 bases and J by 11 bases. Written as DNA, the CDR3 is TGCAGTGCGCAGGCGCCTAGCGGGGGGGGTAATGAGCAGTACTTC. Protein: CSAQAPSGGGNEQYF.

The chain couples TRBV27 to TRBJ1-6, with D tentatively TRBD1 (5 bases). V lost 8 bases, J lost 10 bases, and 12 bases lay in between. The CDR3 loop spans 12 amino acids. CDR1 MNHEY and CDR2 SMNVEV come from the germline V gene (reference sequence). The chain's CDR3 is CASGREGSPLHF. The CDR3 DNA reads TGTGCCAGCGGCAGGGAAGGATCACCCCTCCACTTT.

This clonotype was seen only a few times. The rearrangement uses TRBV27 and TRBJ1-1, with 9 nucleotides matching TRBD1. CDR1 and CDR2 (germline): MNHEY, SMNVEV (reference sequence). V lost 5 bases and J lost 0; bases outside the gene matches: 13. The CDR3 has 18 amino acids. This CDR3 reads CASSVQGAIIGMNTEAFF. The DNA of the CDR3 is TGTGCCAGCAGTGTACAGGGGGCGATTATAGGGATGAACACTGAAGCTTTCTTT.

This clonotype occurred once. This chain connects TRBV9 to TRBJ1-1; D might be TRBD1 (5 bases). The CDR3 covers 15 residues. Germline CDR1 is SGDLS and CDR2 is YYNGEE. V lost 0 bases and J lost 3, with 12 bases in between. CDR3 region: CASSVAPGVDTEAFF. CDR3 DNA: TGTGCCAGCAGCGTAGCTCCGGGGGTGGACACTGAAGCTTTCTTT. Supplemented by reference TRBV9 and TRBJ1-1, the full variable domain reads DSGVTQTPKHLITATGQRVTLRCSPRSGDLSVYWYQQSLDQGLQFLIQYYNGEERAKGNILERFSAQQFPDLHSELNLSSLELGDSALYFCASSVAPGVDTEAFFGQGTRLTVV.

This clonotype was detected ten times or more. J is TRBJ2-1 and V is TRBV19; D is unresolved. Germline V CDR1 and CDR2: LNHDA, SQIVND (reference sequence). V lost 3 bases to trimming and J lost 0 bases, with 12 bases between them. CDR3 size: 16 residues. The CDR3 DNA follows: TGTGCCAGTAGTATCCCAGACGGAAGCTCCTACAATGAGCAGTTCTTC. Its translation is CASSIPDGSSYNEQFF.

This clonotype was seen many times. The rearrangement links TRBV28 to TRBJ1-5; D ambiguous. Trimming left V 2 bases short and J 3 bases short, with 5 bases between. This CDR3 is 13 amino acids long. The germline V gene has CDR1 MDHEN and CDR2 SYDVKM. CDR3 nucleotide sequence: TGTGCCAGCAGTTTACATACCAATCAGCCCCAGCATTTT. As protein: CASSLHTNQPQHF.

This clonotype was seen only a few times. The chain uses TRBV7-3 and TRBJ2-7; D might be TRBD1 (6 bases). Trimming pared 2 bases from V and 6 bases from J, leaving 14 bases between. CDR1 and CDR2 from the germline V gene are SGHTA and FQGTGA. The CDR3 covers 14 residues. CDR3 sequence (DNA): TGTGCCAGCAGCTTATTTACCAGGGGCCTCGAGCAGTACTTC. It specifies CASSLFTRGLEQYF. The variable domain in full, completed from reference TRBV7-3 and TRBJ2-7, reads GAGVSQTPSNKVTEKGKYVELRCDPISGHTALYWYRQSLGQGPEFLIYFQGTGAADDSGLPNDRFFAVRPEGSVSTLKIQRTERGDSAVYLCASSLFTRGLEQYFGPGTRLTVT.

This clonotype was seen only once. The chain joins TRBV4-1 to TRBJ1-1; D gene ambiguous. This CDR3 region has 13 residues. CDR1 is MGHRA and CDR2 is YSYEKL in the germline V gene. V was pared by 4 bases and J by 3 bases, with 9 bases between. The CDR3 DNA sequence: TGCGCCAGCAGCCCCGAGGGTTACACTGAAGCTTTCTTT. Protein: CASSPEGYTEAFF.

This clonotype turned up a few times. The V gene is TRBV12-3 or TRBV12-4, the J gene TRBJ1-1; no clear D. Between the trimmed V and J ends, which lost 3 bases and 1 base, there was a span of 9 bases. The CDR3 loop spans 14 amino acids. CDR3 sequence reads: CASSFGSWNTEAFF. DNA of the CDR3: TGTGCCAGCAGTTTTGGCAGCTGGAACACTGAAGCTTTCTTT.